The 29 T cell receptor beta chains in this list originate from one sample, sequenced in a study of blood T cells in healthy people across ages. A sample-barcoded 5' primer and a J-beta primer mix were used in a second PCR of roughly 7 to 11 cycles. From the 5' RACE reads, TCRdb called clonotypes with MiXCR, one entry per CDR3 protein. Of over 1,500,000 distinct CDR3 sequences detected, less than 50% appear once; the ten largest clones hold 2.1%. Sequences were obtained from blood. These receptors were collected from a woman aged 40-49 years in good health.

CDR3 DNA sequence: TGTGCCAGCAGCACCGGGACAGGGAGGGATGAGCAGTTCTTC. Its translation is CASSTGTGRDEQFF. The J gene is TRBJ2-1, the V gene TRBV7-3; 9 bases fit TRBD1. Germline CDR1 SGHTA, CDR2 FQGTGA. This CDR3 comprises 14 residues. The V gene end was trimmed by 5 bases and the J gene end by 8 bases; junction bases not matched to a gene: 7.

The rearrangement links TRBV6-5 to TRBJ2-1; 14 nucleotides agree with TRBD2. V was clipped by 0 bases and J by 11 bases; unmatched bases: 3. Looked up from germline, CDR1 is MNHEY and CDR2 is SVGAGI. CDR3 size: 15 residues. Here the CDR3 reads CASSYSTSGGAKQFF. In DNA form, the CDR3 reads TGTGCCAGCAGTTACTCGACTAGCGGGGGGGCCAAGCAGTTCTTC.

This clonotype was observed a handful of times. The rearrangement joins TRBV4-1 to TRBJ2-7; possibly TRBD1 for D (6 bases). Germline CDR1 reads MGHRA; CDR2 reads YSYEKL. V lost 0 bases and J lost 3, with 15 bases in between. There are 16 residues in the CDR3. The CDR3: CASSQDARTAIYEQYF. For the CDR3, the DNA is TGCGCCAGCAGCCAAGACGCCCGGACAGCCATCTACGAGCAGTACTTC.

This chain links TRBV7-2 with TRBJ2-5; a weak D match, TRBD2 (6 bases). The CDR3 totals 15 residues. CDR1 SGHTA and CDR2 FQGNSA come from the germline V gene. V was shortened by 5 bases and J by 5 bases, with 18 bases between the two germline ends. The CDR3 coding sequence is TGTGCCAGCAGCCTCGGTCGGAGGGTATGGGAGACCCAGTACTTC. Protein product: CASSLGRRVWETQYF.

CDR3 sequence reads: CSARVRVTSGQLWETQYF. The CDR3 region has the DNA TGCAGTGCTAGGGTCCGAGTGACTAGCGGGCAACTGTGGGAGACCCAGTACTTC. This rearrangement joins TRBV20-1 to TRBJ2-7, with 10 bases fitting TRBD2. The J call could be wrong; TRBJ2-5 is a better fit for the DNA end. Germline-derived CDR1 and CDR2 are DFQATT and SNEGSKA (reference sequence). CDR3 length equals 18 residues.

The rearrangement links TRBV4-2 to TRBJ1-2; D unresolved. This CDR3 comprises 15 residues. Germline V gene lookup returns CDR1 LGHNA and CDR2 YNFKEQ. Trimming took 3 bases from V and 6 from J, leaving 17 bases between them. The CDR3 reads CASSQEFFAGNGYTF. The CDR3 DNA sequence: TGTGCCAGCAGCCAGGAGTTTTTTGCCGGGAATGGCTACACCTTC.

V is TRBV6-5 and J is TRBJ2-1; 9 nucleotides agree with TRBD2. The CDR3 is 17 residues long. The V segment lost 1 base and the J segment 6 bases; nucleotides outside the gene matches: 10. Germline V gives CDR1 MNHEY, CDR2 SVGAGI. The CDR3 coding sequence is TGTGCCAGCAGTTACTGGCGGGGGGGCTTTTATCCCAATGAGCAGTTCTTC. Translating it yields CASSYWRGGFYPNEQFF.

This rearrangement joins TRBV20-1 to TRBJ2-3; D ambiguous. This CDR3 is built from 14 residues. Per the germline V gene, CDR1 is DFQATT and CDR2 is SNEGSKA (reference sequence). V gave up 2 bases and J gave up 2 bases, with 11 bases separating them. CDR3 residues: CSARRHRNTDTQYF. CDR3 nucleotide sequence: TGCAGTGCTAGACGTCATCGAAACACAGATACGCAGTATTTT.

The rearrangement links TRBV5-5 to TRBJ2-2, with 8 bases aligning to TRBD2. The CDR3 is made up of 17 amino acids. The junction had 12 bases not matched to a gene; V was cut back by 5 bases and J by 3 bases. CDR1 and CDR2 (germline): SGHKS, YYEKEE (reference sequence). CDR3 protein: CASSFIPPGGDTGELFF. CDR3 in DNA: TGTGCCAGCAGTTTTATCCCCCCGGGGGGGGACACCGGGGAGCTGTTTTTT.

The rearrangement links TRBV20-1 to TRBJ1-2; no definite D call. This CDR3 contains 9 residues. Per germline, CDR1 DFQATT and CDR2 SNEGSKA (reference sequence). Trimming left V 3 bases short and J 8 bases short, with 4 bases between. In DNA form, the CDR3 reads TGCAGTGCTAGTAAGGGCTACACCTTC. It is translated as CSASKGYTF.

V usage is TRBV2 and J usage is TRBJ2-4, with 7 bases lining up with TRBD1. Near its end, the DNA agrees better with TRBJ2-7, so the J call may be wrong. This CDR3 spans 13 amino acids. CDR1 is SNHLY, CDR2 FYNNEI, per germline. CDR3 sequence: CASQNRGRYEQYF. The CDR3, as DNA: TGTGCCAGCCAGAACAGGGGCCGGTACGAGCAGTACTTC.

The V gene is TRBV7-9, the J gene TRBJ2-5; unclear D gene. With 5 bases removed from V and 5 bases from J, the gap between germline ends came to 15 bases. Per germline, CDR1 SEHNR and CDR2 FQNEAQ (reference sequence). This CDR3 is built from 14 residues. The CDR3: CASSVRVEVETQYF. The CDR3, as DNA: TGTGCCAGCAGCGTAAGGGTCGAGGTGGAGACCCAGTACTTC.

The chain uses TRBV20-1 and TRBJ1-2; TRBD1 might be the D (5 bases). The V gene lost 3 bases and the J gene lost 4 bases, with 12 bases spanning the gap. CDR1 is DFQATT and CDR2 is SNEGSKA in the germline V gene (reference sequence). This CDR3 is 13 amino acids long. CDR3 residues: CSASEGPSYGYTF. The CDR3 bases are TGCAGTGCTAGTGAGGGGCCCTCCTATGGCTACACCTTC.

The chain carries TRBV6-2 or TRBV6-3 and TRBJ2-5; no clear D. Trimming stripped 2 bases from V and 2 bases from J, with 15 bases between. Germline V lookup: CDR1 MNHEY, CDR2 SVGEGT. The CDR3 contains 16 residues. The CDR3 nucleotides read TGTGCCAGCAGTTACAGTGCCGCCGGGTTTCAAGAGACCCAGTACTTC. Residues: CASSYSAAGFQETQYF.

V is TRBV5-1 and J is TRBJ2-3, with a possible D match to TRBD2 (6 bases). This CDR3 has 15 amino acids. V lost 0 bases and J lost 2, with 10 bases in between. Germline-derived CDR1 and CDR2 are SGHRS and YFSETQ. This CDR3 is CASSLEGLITDTQYF. For the CDR3, the DNA is TGCGCCAGCAGCTTGGAAGGACTAATCACAGATACGCAGTATTTT.

The chain couples TRBV20-1 to TRBJ2-4; D is perhaps TRBD1 (6 bases). The DNA end is a closer match to TRBJ2-5, so the J assignment may be wrong. The germline V gene encodes CDR1 DFQATT and CDR2 SNEGSKA (reference sequence). The CDR3 length is 12 residues. CDR3 protein: CSALTGTETQYF. DNA of the CDR3: TGCAGTGCTCTAACAGGGACGGAGACCCAGTACTTC.

Regarding this clonotype: Its ends do not fully match the called genes, so a read error is possible. The chain employs TRBV7-2 and TRBJ2-4, with TRBD2 matching 7 bases. The CDR3 sequence is 17 residues long. Germline CDR1 reads SGHTA; CDR2 reads FQGNSA. The CDR3 DNA sequence: TGTGCCAGCAGCTCCCCCTCTGGCCGACTAGCCAAAAGCATTCAGTACTTC. Its translation: CASSSPSGRLAKSIQYF.

The chain recombines TRBV6-1 with TRBJ2-3; D call uncertain. The CDR3 is made up of 14 amino acids. V was shortened by 4 bases and J by 5 bases, with 13 bases between the two germline ends. Germline CDR1 is MNHNS and CDR2 is SASEGT. CDR3: CASSGIRSRDTQYF. In nucleotides, the CDR3 is TGTGCCAGCAGTGGAATACGGTCTAGAGATACGCAGTATTTT.

The V and J genes are TRBV20-1 and TRBJ2-4; possibly TRBD1 for D (6 bases). TRBJ2-5 explains the end of the DNA better; the J call may be wrong. The germline gives CDR1 DFQATT, CDR2 SNEGSKA (reference sequence). CDR3 length equals 12 residues. The CDR3 DNA follows: TGCAGCGCAGGGGTGTACGAAGAGACCCAGTACTTC. Translation: CSAGVYEETQYF.

The chain has TRBV5-4 and TRBJ1-2; D possibly corresponds to TRBD1 (5 bases). The CDR3 is 13 amino acids. Germline CDR1 is SGHNT and CDR2 is YYREEE (reference sequence). Trimming took 0 bases from V and 8 from J, leaving 11 bases between them. The CDR3 DNA is TGTGCCAGCAGCTTGGACAGGTTTGGAGGCTACACCTTC. Protein: CASSLDRFGGYTF.

DNA for the CDR3: TGTGCCAGCAGTCCTACAGGGGGGCGAGGCTATGGCTACACCTTC. Translated: CASSPTGGRGYGYTF. The gene calls are TRBV5-6 and TRBJ1-2; 8 positions match TRBD1. The V gene's germline CDR1 is SGHDT and CDR2 YYEEEE. J gave up 4 bases and V 5 bases, and 10 bases lay outside the gene matches. CDR3 length: 15 residues.

This sequence joins TRBV13 and TRBJ1-6; D is uncertain. The germline V and J ends were trimmed by 5 bases and 0 bases, with 11 bases remaining between them. The CDR3 contains 16 residues. Germline loops: CDR1 PRHDT, CDR2 FYEKMQ (reference sequence). CDR3 DNA sequence: TGTGCCAGCAGCCAATCGGTAGTCTCCTATAATTCACCCCTCCACTTT. Translated: CASSQSVVSYNSPLHF.

This sequence joins TRBV7-2 and TRBJ1-2; possible D gene TRBD1, 5 bases. Trimming removed 5 bases from V and 3 bases from J, with 19 bases in between. Germline CDR1 reads SGHTA; CDR2 reads FQGNSA. The CDR3 is 16 residues long. Written as DNA, the CDR3 is TGTGCCAGCAGCCTCAACCGAGGGACCGCCCACTATGGCTACACCTTC. Translated, it gives CASSLNRGTAHYGYTF.

The V call is TRBV5-1, the J call TRBJ2-3; TRBD1 might be the D (6 bases). V lost 0 bases to trimming and J lost 4 bases, with 15 bases between them. Germline assignment: CDR1 SGHRS and CDR2 YFSETQ. The CDR3 contains 16 residues. CDR3 in DNA: TGCGCCAGCAGCTTGGTTCAACAGGGCGGCGCAGATACGCAGTATTTT. It translates to CASSLVQQGGADTQYF.

The V and J genes are TRBV24-1 and TRBJ2-3; D may match TRBD1 or TRBD2 (5 bases each). The CDR3 has 15 amino acids. V lost 4 bases to trimming and J lost 6 bases, with 16 bases between them. Per germline, CDR1 KGHDR and CDR2 SFDVKD. CDR3 coding DNA: TGTGCCACCAGTGACCAGCGTTCCTGGGGGGATACGCAGTATTTT. This codes for CATSDQRSWGDTQYF.

The chain combines TRBV20-1 with TRBJ1-2, with no clear D. The V end lost 6 bases, the J end lost 0 bases, and 14 bases lay between the germline ends. Germline V gene lookup returns CDR1 DFQATT and CDR2 SNEGSKA (reference sequence). The CDR3 covers 14 residues. In DNA form, the CDR3 reads TGCAGTGCCTACCCACAGTTAGCTAACTATGGCTACACCTTC. Encoded protein: CSAYPQLANYGYTF.

This clonotype has at least ten counts. This may stem from a read error, because a much larger clone lies one nucleotide away. The genes are TRBV7-2 and TRBJ2-5; D call uncertain. V lost 2 bases to trimming and J lost 5 bases, with 6 bases between them. Germline V CDR1 and CDR2: SGHTA, FQGNSA. This CDR3 comprises 12 residues. Here the CDR3 reads CASSLHGETQYF. As DNA, the CDR3 is TGTGCCAGCAGCTTACATGGGGAGACCCAGTACTTC.

Details on this clonotype: A junction boundary mismatches the germline segment, possibly from a read error. V is TRBV7-2 and J is TRBJ2-1; D possibly corresponds to TRBD1 (6 bases). The germline V gene encodes CDR1 SGHTA and CDR2 FQGNSA. There are 12 residues in the CDR3. CDR3 in amino acids: CASSFTGTEQFF. The CDR3 bases are TGTGCTAGCAGCTTCACAGGGACTGAGCAGTTCTTC.

V and J are TRBV6-5 and TRBJ2-4, with D tentatively TRBD1 (5 bases). The better agreement between TRBJ2-7 and the DNA end casts doubt on the J call. CDR1 and CDR2 (germline): MNHEY, SVGAGI. This CDR3 has 11 residues. The CDR3 sequence is CASSYRREQYF. CDR3 DNA: TGTGCCAGCAGCTACAGGCGCGAGCAGTACTTC.